These 10 T cell receptor beta chains were sequenced from one sample in a study of blood T cell repertoires in COVID-19. Sequencing used immunoSEQ multiplex PCR; TCRdb keeps in-frame clones, though not all of them. The repertoire holds about 270,000 clones, with 80% to 90% as singletons. Input material: PBMCs or T cells enriched from blood (not recorded which). These receptors all come from a woman in her late teens or twenties who had recovered from COVID-19.

This clone was counted once. This chain links TRBV10-2 with TRBJ2-3; 10 bases are a match to TRBD2. Germline-derived CDR1 and CDR2 are WSHSY and SAAADI. This CDR3 region has 17 residues. Trimming took 7 bases from V and 2 from J; bases not matched to a gene: 12. CDR3 residues: CASIPSGGPTVTDTQYF. Written as DNA, the CDR3 is TGCGCCAGCATACCTAGCGGGGGCCCGACTGTCACAGATACGCAGTATTTT.

V is TRBV14 and J is TRBJ2-1; TRBD2 agrees at 12 bases. The germline gives CDR1 SGHDN, CDR2 FVKESK. The J segment lost 10 bases and the V segment lost 0 bases, leaving 7 bases of the junction unmatched. CDR3 size: 16 residues. The CDR3 nucleotides read TGTGCCAGCAGCCAAGATTTAGGACTAGCGGGGAAAGAGCAGTTCTTC. Its protein is CASSQDLGLAGKEQFF. Using reference TRBV14 and TRBJ2-1 for the parts outside the CDR3, the full variable domain is EAGVTQFPSHSVIEKGQTVTLRCDPISGHDNLYWYRRVMGKEIKFLLHFVKESKQDESGMPNNRFLAERTGGTYSTLKVQPAELEDSGVYFCASSQDLGLAGKEQFFGPGTRLTVL.

This chain joins TRBV19 and TRBJ1-3, with TRBD1 matching over 8 bases. The CDR3 contains 13 residues. Germline V lookup: CDR1 LNHDA, CDR2 SQIVND (reference sequence). With V trimmed by 7 bases and J by 4 bases, 3 bases remained unmatched. The CDR3 loop reads CASTRGRGNTIYF. The CDR3 bases are TGTGCCAGTACCAGGGGGCGCGGAAACACCATATATTTT.

V is TRBV3-1 (or the pseudogene TRBV3-2) and J is TRBJ1-6; a weak D match, TRBD1 (6 bases). The CDR3 consists of 13 residues. V lost 4 bases to trimming and J lost 9 bases, with 10 bases between them. Looked up from germline, CDR1 is LGHDT and CDR2 is YNNKEL (reference sequence). The chain's CDR3 is CASSRQDSSPLHF. CDR3 coding DNA: TGTGCCAGCAGCCGACAGGACAGTTCACCCCTCCACTTT.

The chain is built from TRBV7-3 and TRBJ1-1; no definite D call. Germline V lookup: CDR1 SGHTA, CDR2 FQGTGA. Deletions cut 2 bases from V and 0 bases from J, with 4 bases between. The CDR3 totals 13 residues. CDR3 loop: CASSLQVNTEAFF. The CDR3 region has the DNA TGTGCCAGCAGCTTACAGGTGAACACTGAAGCTTTCTTT.

The chain employs TRBV6-5 and TRBJ1-3; 7 bases align to TRBD1. This CDR3 is built from 11 residues. V was pared by 5 bases and J by 10 bases, with 2 bases of the junction left unmatched. Germline lookup yields CDR1 MNHEY and CDR2 SVGAGI. The DNA for the CDR3 is TGTGCCAGCAGTAACAGGGGTACCATATATTTT. It translates to CASSNRGTIYF.

The chain carries TRBV30 and TRBJ1-2; D perhaps matches TRBD1 (6 bases). Germline CDR1 reads GTSNPN; CDR2 reads SVGIG (reference sequence). The ends were cut back, 4 bases at V and 8 bases at J, with 14 bases in the middle. The CDR3 has 12 amino acids. The CDR3 is CAWIPGRGGYTF. CDR3 bases: TGTGCCTGGATACCAGGGAGGGGGGGCTACACCTTC.

The genes are TRBV7-6 and TRBJ2-3; 13 bases line up with TRBD2. With 3 bases clipped from V and 4 bases from J, the junction kept 10 bases outside the gene matches. The CDR3 runs 18 residues. The germline V gene has CDR1 SGHVS and CDR2 FNYEAQ. CDR3 sequence reads: CASSFTSGGASEADTQYF. DNA of the CDR3: TGTGCCAGCAGCTTTACTAGCGGGGGGGCCTCTGAGGCAGATACGCAGTATTTT.

The chain combines TRBV9 with TRBJ2-2; D is perhaps TRBD2 (7 bases). The CDR3 is 16 residues long. Germline CDR1 SGDLS, CDR2 YYNGEE. V was clipped by 1 base and J by 4 bases, with 14 bases between them. CDR3 in amino acids: CASSVFGGPGTGELFF. In DNA, the CDR3 is TGTGCCAGCAGCGTATTCGGGGGGCCGGGCACCGGGGAGCTGTTTTTT.

V usage is TRBV19 and J usage is TRBJ2-1; possibly TRBD2 for D (6 bases). V shed 6 bases and J shed 1 base, with 13 bases lying between them. Germline V CDR1 and CDR2: LNHDA, SQIVND (reference sequence). The CDR3 length is 15 residues. The CDR3 region is CASSAGRWSYNEQFF. CDR3 DNA sequence: TGTGCCAGTAGCGCAGGGAGGTGGTCCTACAATGAGCAGTTCTTC.